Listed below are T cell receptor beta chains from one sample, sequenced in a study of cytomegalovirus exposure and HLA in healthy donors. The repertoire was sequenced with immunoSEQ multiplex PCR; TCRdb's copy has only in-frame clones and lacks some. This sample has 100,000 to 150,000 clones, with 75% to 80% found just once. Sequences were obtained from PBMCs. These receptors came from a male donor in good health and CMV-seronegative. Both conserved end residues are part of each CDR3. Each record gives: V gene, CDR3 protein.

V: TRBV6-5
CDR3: CASSYSPRGEKLFF

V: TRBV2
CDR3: CASSESGDLGEKLFF

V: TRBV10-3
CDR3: CAIERGGGEQFF

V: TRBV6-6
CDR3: CASSQPGSAKNYGYTF

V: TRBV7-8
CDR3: CASSLRTDLIGEQYF

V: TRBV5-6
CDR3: CASSPRGTGYYEQYF

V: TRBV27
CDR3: CASSYRNSPLHF

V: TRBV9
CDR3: CASSVGGGGNTGELFF

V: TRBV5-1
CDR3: CASSLAGTGGDTQYF

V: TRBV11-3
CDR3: CASSLQGLGPNTGELFF

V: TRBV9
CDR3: CASSKTSGGSPDTQYF

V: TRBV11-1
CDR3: CASSPRGGLETQYF

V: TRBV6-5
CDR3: CASSAVSYGYTF

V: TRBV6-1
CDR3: CASSEAPIGGPYEQYF

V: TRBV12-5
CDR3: CASGGQGASYEQYF

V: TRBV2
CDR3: CASSEGQRGDEQFF

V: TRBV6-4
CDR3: CASSDFWFENEQYF

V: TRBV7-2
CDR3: CASSPTYYEQYF

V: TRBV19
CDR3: CASSEQSNQPQHF

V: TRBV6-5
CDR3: CASSYMDRGNSPLHF

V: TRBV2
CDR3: CASSETLAGGGDTQYF

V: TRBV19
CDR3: CASSINPPVYGYTF

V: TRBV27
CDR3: CASSASLRTGDRGYTF

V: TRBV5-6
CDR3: CASSLGGSFSYNEQFF

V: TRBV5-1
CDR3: CASSLASGSWTYEQYF

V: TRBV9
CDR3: CASSVTGTGAPDNEQFF

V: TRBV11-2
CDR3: CASVRRGGIQETQYF

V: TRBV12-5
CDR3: CASGLVRPGGEPQHF

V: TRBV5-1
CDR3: CASSLDPGRNTEAFF

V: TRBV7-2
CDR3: CASSLSPGGKTGELFF

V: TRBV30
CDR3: CAWMTGLGYGYTF

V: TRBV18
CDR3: CASSQAGYEQYF

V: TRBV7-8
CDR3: CASSVDREYEQYF

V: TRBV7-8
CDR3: CASSLAIAGTPRGNTIYF

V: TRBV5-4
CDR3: CASSPAGGVIADTQYF